These 21 T cell receptor beta chains were all obtained from the same sample, sequenced in a study of Tregs in tolerant kidney transplant recipients. This table comes from immunoSEQ multiplex PCR, and its TCRdb copy is limited to in-frame clones, with some not included. The sample has about 83,000 clones, more than 95% seen once. The source material was CD4+ T cells from blood, sampled before the transplant. The origin of the receptors is a human donor who received a combined kidney and bone marrow transplant.

The chain has TRBV29-1 and TRBJ2-3; 7 nucleotides align to TRBD1. Germline-derived CDR1 and CDR2 are SQVTM and ANQGSEA. J was trimmed by 2 bases and V by 2 bases; bases with no gene match: 4. This CDR3 is built from 14 residues. CDR3 protein: CSVEMGTATDTQYF. CDR3 DNA sequence: TGCAGCGTTGAAATGGGGACAGCCACAGATACGCAGTATTTT.

The chain combines TRBV28 with TRBJ1-1, with 8 bases matching TRBD1. J lost 1 base, V lost 7 bases, and 5 bases had no gene match. Germline loops: CDR1 MDHEN, CDR2 SYDVKM. This CDR3 is built from 14 residues. The CDR3 nucleotides are TGTGCCAGCAACCTAGGACAGGGGAACACTGAAGCTTTCTTT. The encoded protein is CASNLGQGNTEAFF. The whole variable domain, filled in from reference TRBV28 and TRBJ1-1, reads DVKVTQSSRYLVKRTGEKVFLECVQDMDHENMFWYRQDPGLGLRLIYFSYDVKMKEKGDIPEGYSVSREKKERFSLILESASTNQTSMYLCASNLGQGNTEAFFGQGTRLTVV.

The CDR3 DNA is TGTGCCAGCAGCCGTTACGGGACAATCTATGGCTACACCTTC. Its protein is CASSRYGTIYGYTF. This chain uses TRBV5-8 with TRBJ1-2; D perhaps matches TRBD1 (6 bases). From germline, CDR1 is SGHTS and CDR2 YDEGEE. Trimming shortened V by 4 bases and J by 4 bases, and 14 bases separated the two germline ends. This CDR3 has 14 amino acids.

The chain joins TRBV27 to TRBJ2-1; 7 bases are a match to TRBD1. Germline CDR1 and CDR2: MNHEY and SMNVEV (reference sequence). The CDR3 contains 13 residues. J gave up 15 bases and V 4 bases, and 12 bases lay outside the gene matches. In nucleotides, the CDR3 is TGTGCCAGCAGTTCGAGTCAGAAACAGGGGACGTTCTTC. Amino acids: CASSSSQKQGTFF.

The chain joins TRBV4-2 to TRBJ1-1; weak D call: TRBD1 (5 bases). Germline lookup yields CDR1 LGHNA and CDR2 YNFKEQ. The CDR3 runs 15 residues. V lost 1 base, J lost 5 bases, and 14 bases lay in between. CDR3 region: CASSQGAQGGTEAFF. The CDR3 coding sequence is TGTGCCAGCAGCCAAGGAGCCCAGGGAGGAACTGAAGCTTTCTTT.

This rearrangement joins TRBV7-3 to TRBJ1-2, with TRBD1 matching 7 bases. Germline V lookup: CDR1 SGHTA, CDR2 FQGTGA. V lost 6 bases and J lost 0; bases outside the gene matches: 4. The CDR3 loop spans 14 amino acids. CDR3 sequence reads: CASSWDRTNYGYTF. CDR3 sequence (DNA): TGTGCCAGCAGTTGGGACAGAACTAACTATGGCTACACCTTC.

This chain uses TRBV5-4 with TRBJ2-7; maybe TRBD1 (5 bases). The CDR3 runs to 15 residues. Germline V gene lookup returns CDR1 SGHNT and CDR2 YYREEE (reference sequence). V lost 5 bases and J lost 6, with 21 bases in between. The CDR3 nucleotides read TGTGCCAGCAGTTATGACAGTATTGATGGTGGCGAGCAGTACTTC. This translates into CASSYDSIDGGEQYF.

The chain uses TRBV19 and TRBJ2-6, with a possible D match to TRBD2 (6 bases). The germline CDR1 and CDR2 sequences are LNHDA and SQIVND (reference sequence). V shed 7 bases and J shed 0 bases, with 16 bases lying between them. The CDR3 spans 17 residues. The chain's CDR3 is CASTPGLLGSGANVLTF. The CDR3 coding sequence is TGTGCCAGTACCCCGGGACTCCTGGGCTCTGGGGCCAACGTCCTGACTTTC.

The chain employs TRBV6-1 and TRBJ2-4; no firm D call. The germline gives CDR1 MNHNS, CDR2 SASEGT. V dropped 1 base and J dropped 9 bases, with 10 bases sitting between them. This CDR3 region has 13 residues. The CDR3 loop reads CASSEGRSGIQYF. As DNA, the CDR3 is TGTGCCAGCAGTGAAGGGCGGAGTGGCATTCAGTACTTC.

This sequence joins TRBV7-3 and TRBJ2-7, with 7 bases matching TRBD2. The CDR3 is 16 amino acids. V trimming: 0 bases; J trimming: 4 bases; junction bases outside the gene matches: 9. CDR1 and CDR2 from the germline V gene are SGHTA and FQGTGA. The CDR3 nucleotides read TGTGCCAGCAGCTTAACCCCGGCTAGCGGAGCTTACGAGCAGTACTTC. Amino acids: CASSLTPASGAYEQYF. The variable domain in full, with the rest retrieved from reference TRBV7-3 and TRBJ2-7, is GAGVSQTPSNKVTEKGKYVELRCDPISGHTALYWYRQSLGQGPEFLIYFQGTGAADDSGLPNDRFFAVRPEGSVSTLKIQRTERGDSAVYLCASSLTPASGAYEQYFGPGTRLTVT.

This chain uses TRBV12-2 with TRBJ2-1; no DNA check was done on the table's D call, TRBD2. TRBV12-2 is a recognized pseudogene. This CDR3 has 19 amino acids. The CDR3 DNA is TGTGCAAGTCGCTTGAACGGTGGTAGCGTCCCTAGCTCCTACAATGAGCAGTTCTTC. This sequence encodes CASRLNGGSVPSSYNEQFF.

V gene TRBV7-3 combines with J gene TRBJ2-5; 11 bases match TRBD2. CDR3 length: 15 residues. Germline V lookup: CDR1 SGHTA, CDR2 FQGTGA. V lost 5 bases and J lost 2; bases outside the gene matches: 4. CDR3 nucleotides: TGTGCCAGCAGCGCGACTAGCGGGGATCAAGAGACCCAGTACTTC. Encoded protein: CASSATSGDQETQYF.

This clone was recorded only once. The chain combines TRBV15 with TRBJ2-7; D may be TRBD1 (6 bases). The CDR3 covers 14 residues. Trimming took 5 bases from V and 3 from J, leaving 14 bases between them. Germline V gives CDR1 LNHNV, CDR2 YYDKDF (reference sequence). DNA of the CDR3: TGTGCCACCAGCTCAGGGACACATTACTACGAGCAGTACTTC. Amino acids: CATSSGTHYYEQYF.

The rearrangement links TRBV11-2 to TRBJ2-1; 8 bases are a match to TRBD1. The ends lost 0 bases at V and 5 bases at J; junction bases unmatched: 3. CDR1 is SGHAT and CDR2 is FQNNGV in the germline V gene. This CDR3 is 15 amino acids long. CDR3 DNA sequence: TGTGCCAGCAGCTTAGACAGGGGGCGCAACAATGAGCAGTTCTTC. Its translation is CASSLDRGRNNEQFF.

The V and J genes are TRBV7-9 and TRBJ1-1; 9 bases map to TRBD1. This CDR3 comprises 16 residues. Germline CDR1 SEHNR, CDR2 FQNEAQ (reference sequence). Trimming at V came to 5 bases and at J to 3 bases, leaving 10 bases not matched to a gene. The CDR3 region is CASSPNDRGSDTEAFF. CDR3 DNA sequence: TGTGCCAGCAGCCCCAACGACAGGGGGTCGGACACTGAAGCTTTCTTT.

The chain carries TRBV18 and TRBJ2-1; TRBD2 matches at 10 bases. The germline CDR1 and CDR2 sequences are KGHSH and LQKENI. The junction had 4 bases not matched to a gene; V was cut back by 3 bases and J by 2 bases. This CDR3 is 16 amino acids long. CDR3 residues: CASSPPSGGAYNEQFF. The CDR3 nucleotides are TGTGCCAGCTCACCCCCGAGCGGGGGGGCCTACAATGAGCAGTTCTTC.

The chain is built from TRBV7-9 and TRBJ2-7, with 9 bases fitting TRBD2. After removal of 3 bases from V and 5 bases from J, the junction contained 11 bases not matched to a gene. This CDR3 is built from 16 residues. The germline V gene has CDR1 SEHNR and CDR2 FQNEAQ (reference sequence). The CDR3 sequence is CASSFLLGGGADEQYF. The DNA of the CDR3 is TGTGCCAGCAGCTTCCTCCTTGGCGGGGGGGCCGACGAGCAGTACTTC.

The V call is TRBV7-8, the J call TRBJ1-4; D perhaps matches TRBD1 (5 bases). The germline gives CDR1 SGHVS, CDR2 FQNEAQ. The CDR3 runs to 13 residues. Trimming removed 0 bases at V and 8 bases at J, with 7 bases between. The CDR3 sequence: CASSLAGPEKLFF. CDR3 nucleotide sequence: TGTGCCAGCAGCTTAGCGGGGCCCGAAAAACTGTTTTTT.

The rearrangement uses TRBV7-2 and TRBJ1-4; 7 bases are a match to TRBD1. The CDR3 covers 15 residues. The germline gives CDR1 SGHTA, CDR2 FQGNSA. The V and J ends lost 1 base and 8 bases, in that order; junction bases with no gene match: 7. The CDR3 nucleotides are TGTGCCAGCAGCTTAGTGCCAGGGGGTGGAGAAAAACTGTTTTTT. It codes for CASSLVPGGGEKLFF.

J is TRBJ2-2 and V is TRBV5-4; TRBD1 aligns across 7 bases. V lost 3 bases, J lost 6 bases, and 5 bases stayed unmatched. This CDR3 is built from 14 residues. From germline, CDR1 is SGHNT and CDR2 YYREEE (reference sequence). The CDR3, as DNA: TGTGCCAGCAGCTCCGTACAGGGGTCCGGGGAGCTGTTTTTT. Translated: CASSSVQGSGELFF.

The J gene is TRBJ1-2, the V gene TRBV6-6, with 9 bases that match TRBD1. CDR3 length: 14 amino acids. V trimming: 8 bases; J trimming: 1 base; junction bases outside the gene matches: 5. The V gene's germline CDR1 is MNHNY and CDR2 SVGAGI (reference sequence). The CDR3 nucleotides are TGTGCCAGCGGTCGGACAGGGGATAACTATGGCTACACCTTC. Translation: CASGRTGDNYGYTF.